This T cell receptor beta chain emerged from a study of cytomegalovirus exposure and HLA in healthy donors. V lost 4 bases and J lost 5, with 17 bases in between. Looked up from germline, CDR1 is KGHSH and CDR2 is LQKENI. The CDR3 contains 15 residues. The donors were part of the validation cohort, which consisted of more than 90 subjects and was separate from the first cohort of 666 subjects. Study-wide results and caveats: In vitro testing confirmed a few CMV-associated chains as specific for CMV antigens. Most TCRs appeared rarely, but some public TCRs recurred in many donors. The study designated 150 or so TCR beta chains cytomegalovirus-associated.

About this clone: Its matching antigen is unknown.

This table comes from immunoSEQ multiplex PCR, and its TCRdb copy is limited to in-frame clones, with some not included. The sample consists of about 160,000 clones, nearly 90% of them appearing once. The sequence came from a man aged 18 to 35 in good health and CMV-seropositive. Sample: PBMCs. The J gene is TRBJ2-5, the V gene TRBV18; a weak D match, TRBD1 (5 bases). The CDR3 sequence is CASSRSTQGWETQYF. CDR3 in DNA: TGTGCCAGCTCACGATCCACTCAGGGATGGGAGACCCAGTACTTC.